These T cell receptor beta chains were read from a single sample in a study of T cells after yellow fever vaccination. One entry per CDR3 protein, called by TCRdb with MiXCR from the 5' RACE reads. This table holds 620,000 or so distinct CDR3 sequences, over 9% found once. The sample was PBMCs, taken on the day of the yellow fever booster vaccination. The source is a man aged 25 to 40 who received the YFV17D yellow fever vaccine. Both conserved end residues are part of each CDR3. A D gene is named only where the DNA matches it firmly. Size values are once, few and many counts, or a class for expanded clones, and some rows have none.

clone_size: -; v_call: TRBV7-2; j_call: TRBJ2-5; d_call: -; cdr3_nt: TGTGCCAGCAGCTTGGGCGGGGTCAAAGAGACCCAGTACTTC; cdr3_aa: CASSLGGVKETQYF
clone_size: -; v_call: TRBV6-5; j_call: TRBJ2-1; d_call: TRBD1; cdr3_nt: TGTGCCAGCGGGGGAGGGACAGGGGACTACAATGAGCAGTTCTTC; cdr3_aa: CASGGGTGDYNEQFF
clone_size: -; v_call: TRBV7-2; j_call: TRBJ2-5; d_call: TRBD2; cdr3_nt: TGTGCCAGCAGCTCTAGGACTAGCGGGATTGAGACCCAGTACTTC; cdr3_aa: CASSSRTSGIETQYF
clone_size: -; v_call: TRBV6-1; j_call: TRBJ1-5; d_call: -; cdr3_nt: TGTGCCAGCAGTGAAGCGGAGAGACAGCCCCAGCATTTT; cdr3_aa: CASSEAERQPQHF
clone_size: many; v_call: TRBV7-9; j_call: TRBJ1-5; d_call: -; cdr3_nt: TGTGCCAGCACCCCCGACGGTCTTAATCAGCCCCAGCATTTT; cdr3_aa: CASTPDGLNQPQHF
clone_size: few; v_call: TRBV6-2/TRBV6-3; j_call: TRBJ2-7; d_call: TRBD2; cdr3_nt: TGTGCCAGCAGTTATACTAGCGGGAGGATCTTCGAGCAGTACTTC; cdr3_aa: CASSYTSGRIFEQYF
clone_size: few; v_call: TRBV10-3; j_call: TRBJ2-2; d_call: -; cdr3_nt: TGTGCCATCGGATTGGAAGAGACGAACACCGGGGAGCTGTTTTTT; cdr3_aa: CAIGLEETNTGELFF
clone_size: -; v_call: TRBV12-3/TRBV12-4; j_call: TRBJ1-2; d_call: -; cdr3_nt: TGTGCCAGCAGCGATCACCTCTATGGCTACACCTTC; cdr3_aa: CASSDHLYGYTF
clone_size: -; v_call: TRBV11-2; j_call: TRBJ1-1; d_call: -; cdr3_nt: TGTGCCAGCAAGCCCGCAGGGAACACTGAAGCTTTCTTT; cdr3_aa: CASKPAGNTEAFF
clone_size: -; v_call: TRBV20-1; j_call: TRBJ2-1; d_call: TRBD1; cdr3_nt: TGCAGTGCCGGGACAGTGATCTACAATGAGCAGTTCTTC; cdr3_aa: CSAGTVIYNEQFF
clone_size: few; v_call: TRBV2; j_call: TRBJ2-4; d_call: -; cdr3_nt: TGTGCCAGCAGCGCTCTTCTCTATGCTAGTCTGGCCAAAAACATTCAGTACTTC; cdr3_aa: CASSALLYASLAKNIQYF
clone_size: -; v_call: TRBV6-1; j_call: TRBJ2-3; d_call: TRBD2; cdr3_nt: TGTGCCAGCAGTGAAGTAAGCGGGAATGCGCAGTATTTT; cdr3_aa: CASSEVSGNAQYF
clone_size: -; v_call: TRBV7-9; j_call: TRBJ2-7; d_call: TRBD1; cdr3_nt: TGTGCCAGCAGCTTTCAGGGACAGGGTTTATTCGAGCAGTACTTC; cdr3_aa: CASSFQGQGLFEQYF
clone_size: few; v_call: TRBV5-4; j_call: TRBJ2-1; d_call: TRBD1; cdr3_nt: TGTGCCAGCAGCTCACCAGGGGGCCACGAGCAGTTCTTC; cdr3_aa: CASSSPGGHEQFF
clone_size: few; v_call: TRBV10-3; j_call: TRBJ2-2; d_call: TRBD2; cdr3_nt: TGTGCCATCAGTCTAGCGGGAGGGCCCCCCGGGGAGCTGTTTTTT; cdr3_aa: CAISLAGGPPGELFF
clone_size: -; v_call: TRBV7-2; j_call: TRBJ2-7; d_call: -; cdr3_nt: TGTGCCAGCAGCTTAGCCCAGGGGTACGAGCAGTACTTC; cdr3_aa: CASSLAQGYEQYF
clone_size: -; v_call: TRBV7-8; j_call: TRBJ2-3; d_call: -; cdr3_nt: TGTGCCAGCAGCTTAGCGCTTACAGGGCGCACAGATACGCAGTATTTT; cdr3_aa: CASSLALTGRTDTQYF
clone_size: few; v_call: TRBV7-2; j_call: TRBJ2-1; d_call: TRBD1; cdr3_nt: TGTGCCAGCAGCCCCGCGGGGTGGACAGGGTTGAATGAGCAGTTCTTC; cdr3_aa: CASSPAGWTGLNEQFF
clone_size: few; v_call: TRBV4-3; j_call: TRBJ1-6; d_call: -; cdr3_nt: TGCGCCAGCAGCCAAGGACAGGCTCCGAATTCACCCCTCCACTTT; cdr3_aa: CASSQGQAPNSPLHF
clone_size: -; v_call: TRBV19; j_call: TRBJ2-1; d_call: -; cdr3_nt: TGTGCCAGTAGTAATCGACGACTACACGAGTCCTACAATGAGCAGTTCTTC; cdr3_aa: CASSNRRLHESYNEQFF
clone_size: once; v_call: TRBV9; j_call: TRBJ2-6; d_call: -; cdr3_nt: TGTGCCAGCAGCGGAAGGAATCTGGGGGCCAACGTCCTGACTTTC; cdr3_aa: CASSGRNLGANVLTF
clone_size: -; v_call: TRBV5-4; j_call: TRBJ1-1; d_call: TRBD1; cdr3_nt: TGTGCCAGCAGCTTGGGGACAGGGAGGATGGGTACTGAAGCTTTCTTT; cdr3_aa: CASSLGTGRMGTEAFF
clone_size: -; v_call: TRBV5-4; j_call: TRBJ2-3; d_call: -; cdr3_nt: TGTGCCAGCGGTTCCGGACCTAGTACGTCAGATACGCAGTATTTT; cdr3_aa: CASGSGPSTSDTQYF